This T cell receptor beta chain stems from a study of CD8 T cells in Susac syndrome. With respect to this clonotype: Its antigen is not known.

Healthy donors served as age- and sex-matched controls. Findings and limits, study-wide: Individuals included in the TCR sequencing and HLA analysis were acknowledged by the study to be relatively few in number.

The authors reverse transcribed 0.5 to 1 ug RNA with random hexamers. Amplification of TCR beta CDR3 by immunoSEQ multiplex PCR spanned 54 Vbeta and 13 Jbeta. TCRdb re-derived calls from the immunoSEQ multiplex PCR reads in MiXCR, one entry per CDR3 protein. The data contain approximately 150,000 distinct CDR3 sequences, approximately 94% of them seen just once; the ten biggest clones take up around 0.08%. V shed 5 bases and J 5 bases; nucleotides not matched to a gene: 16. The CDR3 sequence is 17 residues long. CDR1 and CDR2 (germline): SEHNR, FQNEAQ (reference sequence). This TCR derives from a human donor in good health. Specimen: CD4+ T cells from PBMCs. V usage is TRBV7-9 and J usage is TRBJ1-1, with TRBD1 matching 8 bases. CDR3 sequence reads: CASSPLSGQGTITEAFF. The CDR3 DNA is TGTGCCAGCAGCCCCCTGTCAGGACAGGGAACGATAACTGAAGCTTTCTTT.